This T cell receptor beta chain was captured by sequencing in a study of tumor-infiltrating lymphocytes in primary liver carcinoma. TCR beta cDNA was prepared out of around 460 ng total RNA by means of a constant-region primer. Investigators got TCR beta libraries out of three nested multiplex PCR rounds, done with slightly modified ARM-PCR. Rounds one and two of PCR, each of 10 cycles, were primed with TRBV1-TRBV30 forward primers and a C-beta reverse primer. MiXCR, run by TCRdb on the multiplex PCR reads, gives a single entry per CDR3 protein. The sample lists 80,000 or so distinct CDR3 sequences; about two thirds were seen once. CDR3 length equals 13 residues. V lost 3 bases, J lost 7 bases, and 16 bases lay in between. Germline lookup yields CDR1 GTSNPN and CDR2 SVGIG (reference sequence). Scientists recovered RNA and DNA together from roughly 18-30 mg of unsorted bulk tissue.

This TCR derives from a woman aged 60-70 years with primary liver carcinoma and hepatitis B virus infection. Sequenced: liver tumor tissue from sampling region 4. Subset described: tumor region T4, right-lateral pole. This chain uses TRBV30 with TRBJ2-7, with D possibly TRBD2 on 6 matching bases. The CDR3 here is CAWRRRGTKEQYF. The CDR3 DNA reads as TGTGCCTGGAGGCGGCGGGGAACCAAAGAGCAGTACTTC.